The clone carrying this T cell receptor beta chain was seen a handful of times. This specimen belongs to a study of blood T cells in healthy people across ages. Aged about 6 to 100, donors were systemically healthy Caucasians from Russia. A sample-barcoded 5' primer and a J-beta primer mix were used in a second PCR of roughly 7 to 12 cycles. One entry per CDR3 protein, called by TCRdb with MiXCR from the 5' RACE reads. The sample holds hundreds of thousands of distinct CDR3 sequences, 21% seen once. This CDR3 comprises 12 residues. Trimming cost V 8 bases and J 2 bases, with 9 bases left between them. Germline loops: CDR1 MNHNS, CDR2 SASEGT.

Specimen: blood. The TCR was taken from a man between 65 and 80 years old in good health. V gene TRBV6-1 combines with J gene TRBJ1-1; D gene ambiguous. The CDR3 loop reads CASRQANTEAFF. CDR3 nucleotides: TGTGCCAGCCGGCAGGCCAACACTGAAGCTTTCTTT.